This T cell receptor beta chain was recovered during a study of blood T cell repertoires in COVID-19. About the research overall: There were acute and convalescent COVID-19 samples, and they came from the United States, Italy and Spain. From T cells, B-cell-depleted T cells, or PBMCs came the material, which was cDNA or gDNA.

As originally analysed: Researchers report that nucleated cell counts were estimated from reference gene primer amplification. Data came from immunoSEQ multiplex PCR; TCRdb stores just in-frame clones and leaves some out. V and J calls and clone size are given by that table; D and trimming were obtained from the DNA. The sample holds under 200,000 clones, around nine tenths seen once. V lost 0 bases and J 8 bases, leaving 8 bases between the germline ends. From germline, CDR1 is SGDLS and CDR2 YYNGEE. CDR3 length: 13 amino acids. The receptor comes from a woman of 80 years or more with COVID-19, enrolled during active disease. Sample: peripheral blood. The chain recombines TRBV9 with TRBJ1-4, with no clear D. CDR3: CASSVGQREKLFF. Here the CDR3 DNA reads TGTGCCAGCAGCGTAGGGCAGCGGGAAAAACTGTTTTTT.